The clone carrying this T cell receptor (beta chain) was counted once. These data originate in a study of blood T cell repertoires in COVID-19. Generated by immunoSEQ multiplex PCR, the TCRdb table keeps only in-frame clones and is missing some. The table records fewer than 350,000 clones, 86% of them present only once. Looked up from germline, CDR1 is SNHLY and CDR2 is FYNNEI. The V and J ends lost 6 bases and 6 bases respectively, with 10 bases between them. This CDR3 comprises 12 residues. V and J are TRBV2 and TRBJ2-3; TRBD2 is a possible D gene (5 bases). This receptor was obtained from a woman aged 70-85 years with COVID-19, enrolled during active disease. Source material: peripheral blood. CDR3 amino acids: CASRTMTDTQYF. CDR3 DNA sequence: TGTGCCAGCAGGACTATGACCGATACGCAGTATTTT.